The next 6 T cell receptor beta chains were all read from a single sample in a study of beta chain features in type 1 diabetes. Overall study results and limits: Shortening of TCRB CDR3s, moderate but significant, appeared in all four CD4+ subsets of Type 1 diabetes patients.

cDNA synthesis used the whole RNA isolate, giving expressed TCRB sequences. TCRdb's copy holds only in-frame clones and misses some; the assay was immunoSEQ multiplex PCR. The table shows about 660,000 clones, with about 14% occurring only once. No antigen has been assigned to these receptors. The sample comprised naive CD4+ T cells from blood. The receptors here all came from a man in his late teens or twenties with type 1 diabetes.

This clone was counted between two and nine times. The chain joins TRBV18 to TRBJ2-1; TRBD2 aligns across 8 bases. V trimming: 1 base; J trimming: 7 bases; junction bases outside the gene matches: 3. CDR3 length equals 14 residues. Germline-derived CDR1 and CDR2 are KGHSH and LQKENI. The CDR3 protein is CASSPLTSANEQFF. The CDR3 DNA sequence: TGTGCCAGCTCACCACTGACTAGCGCGAATGAGCAGTTCTTC.

This clone was seen only a few times. The rearrangement uses TRBV5-1 and TRBJ2-3, with TRBD2 as a possible D gene (5 bases). Trimming took off 0 bases at V and 2 bases at J, with 13 bases between the two ends. The CDR3 has 16 residues. Germline-derived CDR1 and CDR2 are SGHRS and YFSETQ. CDR3: CASSLGYSEFTDTQYF. In DNA, the CDR3 is TGCGCCAGCAGCTTGGGGTATAGCGAGTTCACAGATACGCAGTATTTT.

This clone has just a few counts. The chain links TRBV10-3 to TRBJ1-3; TRBD1 is a possible D gene (6 bases). The CDR3 is 14 residues long. Trimming stripped 4 bases from V and 2 bases from J, with 9 bases between. CDR1 and CDR2 (germline): ENHRY, SYGVKD. CDR3 sequence reads: CAISAQGPGNTIYF. The CDR3 nucleotides read TGTGCCATCAGTGCACAGGGACCTGGAAACACCATATATTTT.

The V call is TRBV14, the J call TRBJ2-7; 9 positions agree with TRBD1. V lost 8 bases to trimming and J lost 4 bases; unmatched junction nucleotides: 9. This CDR3 has 14 residues. Germline V gives CDR1 SGHDN, CDR2 FVKESK. The CDR3 reads CASPGADRGYEQYF. Here the CDR3 DNA reads TGTGCCAGCCCGGGGGCGGACAGGGGTTACGAGCAGTACTTC.

The J gene is TRBJ2-7, the V gene TRBV5-4; D perhaps matches TRBD2 (5 bases). This CDR3 is 14 amino acids long. From germline, CDR1 is SGHNT and CDR2 YYREEE (reference sequence). Trimming took 2 bases from V and 4 from J, leaving 13 bases between them. The CDR3 nucleotides are TGTGCCAGCAGCTTTGGAGGAAGACCATACGAGCAGTACTTC. Protein sequence: CASSFGGRPYEQYF.

J is TRBJ2-3 and V is TRBV30; D gene uncertain. The CDR3 contains 16 residues. Germline CDR1 and CDR2: GTSNPN and SVGIG (reference sequence). V was clipped by 1 base and J by 1 base, with 15 bases between them. In DNA, the CDR3 is TGTGCCTGGAGTGCCTTACGGTCCCCCGGCACAGATACGCAGTATTTT. It is translated as CAWSALRSPGTDTQYF.